These 29 T cell receptor beta chains came from one sample sequenced in a study of early T cells in non-severe SARS-CoV-2 infection. TCRdb independently ran MiXCR on the 5' RACE reads; one entry per CDR3 protein. In the table there are about 55,000 distinct CDR3 sequences, around 14% of which are singletons. The sequencing here drew on whole blood, taken at baseline. All receptors come from an adult who was a healthcare worker with PCR-confirmed SARS-CoV-2 infection or an uninfected control (not recorded which).

This clonotype was counted only a few times. V is TRBV5-4 and J is TRBJ2-1; 13 bases are shared with TRBD2. The CDR3 has 17 residues. Germline trimming cut 6 bases from V and 0 bases from J; bases unmatched to any gene: 6. The germline gives CDR1 SGHNT, CDR2 YYREEE (reference sequence). CDR3 amino acids: CASTTSGGTISYNEQFF. CDR3 DNA sequence: TGTGCCAGCACGACTAGCGGGGGGACGATCTCCTACAATGAGCAGTTCTTC.

The rearrangement links TRBV20-1 to TRBJ2-7; D is possibly TRBD2 (5 bases). This CDR3 has 13 amino acids. Between the trimmed V and J ends, which lost 5 bases and 3 bases, there was a span of 14 bases. Germline V gives CDR1 DFQATT, CDR2 SNEGSKA (reference sequence). CDR3: CSAQIPGIYEQYF. DNA for the CDR3: TGCAGTGCTCAAATTCCGGGAATCTACGAGCAGTACTTC.

The chain carries TRBV12-3 or TRBV12-4 and TRBJ2-7; TRBD1 matches 9 bases. Germline trimming cut 4 bases from V and 2 bases from J; bases unmatched to any gene: 9. This CDR3 is built from 16 residues. The CDR3 DNA reads as TGTGCCAGCAGTTCCGGGACAGGGCTGTTTACCTACGAGCAGTACTTC. Protein: CASSSGTGLFTYEQYF.

This clonotype was seen more than once but under ten times. The V gene is TRBV10-1, the J gene TRBJ1-6, with unresolved D. The ends were cut back, 6 bases at V and 7 bases at J, with 7 bases in the middle. The CDR3 totals 12 residues. Germline CDR1 is WNHNN and CDR2 is SYGVQD (reference sequence). CDR3 loop: CASSTANSPLHF. DNA for the CDR3: TGCGCCAGCAGCACGGCAAATTCACCCCTCCACTTT.

This clonotype was recorded a few times. The chain combines TRBV10-1 with TRBJ1-1; D gene ambiguous. CDR1 is WNHNN, CDR2 SYGVQD, per germline (reference sequence). V was pared by 5 bases and J by 6 bases, with 19 bases between. This CDR3 is 15 amino acids long. CDR3 bases: TGCGCCAGCAGTAACTCTTTACATCCTCCGGCTGAAGCTTTCTTT. Translated, it gives CASSNSLHPPAEAFF.

J is TRBJ1-2 and V is TRBV27; TRBD1 matches 7 bases. This CDR3 is 12 amino acids long. The germline V gene encodes CDR1 MNHEY and CDR2 SMNVEV (reference sequence). V shed 4 bases and J 7 bases; nucleotides not matched to a gene: 3. CDR3 nucleotides: TGTGCCAGCAGTTCCGACAGGGCTGGCTACACCTTC. The encoded protein is CASSSDRAGYTF.

CDR3 sequence (DNA): TGCAGTTCCGGCAGGGGGGGGACTGAAGCTTTCTTT. Its translation is CSSGRGGTEAFF. V gene TRBV20-1 combines with J gene TRBJ1-1; TRBD1 agrees at 7 bases. CDR3 length: 12 residues. V gave up 8 bases and J gave up 5 bases; unmatched junction bases: 8. Germline lookup yields CDR1 DFQATT and CDR2 SNEGSKA (reference sequence).

V and J are TRBV3-1 and TRBJ1-1; D is undetermined. V lost 1 base, J lost 7 bases, and 4 bases lay in between. The length of the CDR3 is 11 residues. Germline V lookup: CDR1 LGHDT, CDR2 YNNKEL (reference sequence). The CDR3 region is CASSQGVEAFF. The CDR3 DNA follows: TGTGCCAGCAGCCAAGGAGTTGAAGCTTTCTTT. The whole variable domain, remainder taken from reference TRBV3-1 and TRBJ1-1, is DTAVSQTPKYLVTQMGNDKSIKCEQNLGHDTMYWYKQDSKKFLKIMFSYNNKELIINETVPNRFSPKSPDKAHLNLHINSLELGDSAVYFCASSQGVEAFFGQGTRLTVV.

This clonotype was counted ten times or more. The rearrangement links TRBV5-1 to TRBJ2-7, with 9 bases matching TRBD1. Germline V gene sequence: CDR1 SGHRS, CDR2 YFSETQ. The CDR3 is 15 amino acids. Trimming cost V 4 bases and J 7 bases; bases outside gene matches: 12. The CDR3: CASSPSGTGSKEQYF. The DNA for the CDR3 is TGCGCCAGCAGCCCGTCCGGGACAGGGTCTAAGGAGCAGTACTTC.

This clonotype was seen more than once but under ten times. The rearrangement uses TRBV5-1 and TRBJ2-7; possibly TRBD1 or TRBD2 for D (5 bases each). The CDR3 extends over 12 amino acids. Trimming cost V 4 bases and J 4 bases, with 9 bases left between them. Germline-derived CDR1 and CDR2 are SGHRS and YFSETQ. CDR3 sequence (DNA): TGCGCCAGCAGCGAGGGGAATTACGAGCAGTACTTC. Its translation is CASSEGNYEQYF.

The table lists this clonotype with many counts. V usage is TRBV28 and J usage is TRBJ2-5; tentatively, D is TRBD2 (7 bases). Germline assignment: CDR1 MDHEN and CDR2 SYDVKM. CDR3 length equals 16 residues. Deletions cut 5 bases from V and 2 bases from J, with 18 bases between. The DNA for the CDR3 is TGTGCCAGCAGTCCCACCCGGGGGGCGAGTCAAGAGACCCAGTACTTC. Its protein product is CASSPTRGASQETQYF.

This clonotype was seen only a few times. This chain links TRBV7-2 with TRBJ1-4, with a possible D match to TRBD1 (5 bases). V shed 2 bases and J shed 6 bases, with 10 bases lying between them. The length of the CDR3 is 14 residues. CDR1 and CDR2 from the germline V gene are SGHTA and FQGNSA. The CDR3 bases are TGTGCCAGCAGCTTATCGGGGGGTCATGAAAAACTGTTTTTT. It specifies CASSLSGGHEKLFF.

This clonotype was observed a handful of times. V usage is TRBV6-4 and J usage is TRBJ2-6; possible D gene TRBD2, 5 bases. V was cut by 3 bases and J by 0 bases, with 9 bases left in between. Germline lookup yields CDR1 MRHNA and CDR2 SNTAGT. This CDR3 has 16 residues. This CDR3 is CASSESTSSGANVLTF. CDR3 in DNA: TGTGCCAGCAGTGAGTCCACTAGCTCTGGGGCCAACGTCCTGACTTTC.

This clonotype was observed a few times. V gene TRBV14 combines with J gene TRBJ2-7; 13 bases are a match to TRBD2. CDR3 length: 14 residues. Unmatched junction bases numbered 4, after V lost 2 bases and J lost 9 bases. Germline CDR1 is SGHDN and CDR2 is FVKESK. The CDR3 DNA reads TGTGCCAGCAGCCAAAGGACTAGCGGGAGTAGGCAGTACTTC. Translation: CASSQRTSGSRQYF.

This clonotype was picked up many times. The J gene is TRBJ2-3, the V gene TRBV7-9, with D tentatively TRBD1 or TRBD2 (6 bases each). The CDR3 consists of 16 residues. Trimming shortened V by 4 bases and J by 2 bases, and 16 bases separated the two germline ends. Germline V lookup: CDR1 SEHNR, CDR2 FQNEAQ (reference sequence). CDR3 DNA sequence: TGTGCCAGCAGCTACCCCCGGGGGCTCTCCACAGATACGCAGTATTTT. It is translated as CASSYPRGLSTDTQYF.

The V and J genes are TRBV24-1 and TRBJ2-1, with 10 bases identical to TRBD2. Germline CDR1 is KGHDR and CDR2 is SFDVKD. The ends lost 4 bases at V and 1 base at J; junction bases unmatched: 6. This CDR3 region has 17 residues. The CDR3, as DNA: TGTGCCACCAGTGAGACCCCTAGCGGGAGTTCCTACAATGAGCAGTTCTTC. This translates into CATSETPSGSSYNEQFF.

This clonotype was counted between two and nine times. The chain combines TRBV11-1 with TRBJ2-7, with D perhaps matching TRBD1 (5 bases). The CDR3 is made up of 14 amino acids. With 2 bases removed from V and 6 bases from J, the gap between germline ends came to 14 bases. Germline V CDR1 and CDR2: SGHAT, FQDESV (reference sequence). The CDR3 here is CASSLIQGFAEQYF. The CDR3, as DNA: TGTGCCAGCAGCTTAATCCAGGGTTTCGCCGAGCAGTACTTC.

This sequence joins TRBV19 and TRBJ1-5, with D unresolved. CDR3 size: 12 residues. Per the germline V gene, CDR1 is LNHDA and CDR2 is SQIVND (reference sequence). Trimming removed 8 bases at V and 0 bases at J, with 5 bases between. The CDR3 nucleotides read TGTGCCAGTGGGTATAGCAATCAGCCCCAGCATTTT. As protein: CASGYSNQPQHF. The full variable domain, completed using reference TRBV19 and TRBJ1-5, is DGGITQSPKYLFRKEGQNVTLSCEQNLNHDAMYWYRQDPGQGLRLIYYSQIVNDFQKGDIAEGYSVSREKKESFPLTVTSAQKNPTAFYLCASGYSNQPQHFGDGTRLSIL.

This clonotype has more than one count but fewer than ten. V usage is TRBV24-1 and J usage is TRBJ2-7; 7 bases are a match to TRBD1. The V gene's germline CDR1 is KGHDR and CDR2 SFDVKD. Trimming at V came to 4 bases and at J to 2 bases, leaving 7 bases not matched to a gene. This CDR3 contains 15 residues. The CDR3 sequence is CATSDPTGPPYEQYF. CDR3 DNA sequence: TGTGCCACCAGTGACCCGACAGGGCCTCCCTACGAGCAGTACTTC.

In this sample, this clonotype turned up many times. The CDR3 DNA sequence: TGCGCCAGCAGCGCCGGACAGTTAGTGGATACGCAGTATTTT. Translation: CASSAGQLVDTQYF. The chain has TRBV5-1 and TRBJ2-3, with D possibly TRBD1 on 6 matching bases. The CDR3 is 14 residues long. CDR1 is SGHRS and CDR2 is YFSETQ in the germline V gene. V gave up 4 bases and J gave up 6 bases, with 15 bases separating them.

The chain carries TRBV5-1 and TRBJ2-2, with a tentative D call TRBD2 (5 bases). CDR1 SGHRS and CDR2 YFSETQ come from the germline V gene. V gave up 6 bases and J gave up 3 bases, with 6 bases separating them. The CDR3 sequence is 12 residues long. Written as DNA, the CDR3 is TGCGCCAGCACCGGGGACACCGGGGAGCTGTTTTTT. Translated, it gives CASTGDTGELFF.

The chain employs TRBV11-2 and TRBJ2-7, with D possibly TRBD1 on 6 matching bases. Germline lookup yields CDR1 SGHAT and CDR2 FQNNGV. V shed 5 bases and J shed 3 bases, with 23 bases lying between them. The CDR3 is 17 amino acids. The CDR3: CASSRNTAGATSYEQYF. CDR3 DNA sequence: TGTGCCAGCAGCCGGAATACGGCAGGGGCCACAAGCTACGAGCAGTACTTC. Drawing the rest from reference TRBV11-2 and TRBJ2-7, the complete variable domain is EAGVAQSPRYKIIEKRQSVAFWCNPISGHATLYWYQQILGQGPKLLIQFQNNGVVDDSQLPKDRFSAERLKGVDSTLKIQPAKLEDSAVYLCASSRNTAGATSYEQYFGPGTRLTVT.

In its sample, this clonotype was seen many times. The V gene is TRBV4-1, the J gene TRBJ2-1, with no clear D. Trimming removed 1 base from V and 0 bases from J, with 13 bases in between. Germline loops: CDR1 MGHRA, CDR2 YSYEKL. The CDR3 loop spans 17 amino acids. The CDR3, as DNA: TGCGCCAGCAGCCAAGTCTATACTGGAGTCTCCTACAATGAGCAGTTCTTC. Its protein product is CASSQVYTGVSYNEQFF.

In its sample, this clonotype was seen many times. The V and J genes are TRBV27 and TRBJ2-3; 8 positions agree with TRBD2. V lost 0 bases, J lost 1 base, and 3 bases stayed unmatched. This CDR3 comprises 16 residues. Germline CDR1 MNHEY, CDR2 SMNVEV (reference sequence). CDR3 loop: CASSLSYGGGTDTQYF. The CDR3 bases are TGTGCCAGCAGTTTATCATACGGGGGGGGCACAGATACGCAGTATTTT.

The CDR3 loop reads CASTIRSHYGYTF. As DNA, the CDR3 is TGTGCCAGTACCATAAGATCGCACTATGGCTACACCTTC. The chain has TRBV19 and TRBJ1-2; D unresolved. V lost 7 bases and J 3 bases, leaving 12 bases between the germline ends. The CDR3 consists of 13 residues. CDR1 and CDR2 (germline): LNHDA, SQIVND (reference sequence).

This clonotype occurred a few times. The chain has TRBV5-1 and TRBJ2-3; 12 bases agree with TRBD2. Germline values: CDR1 SGHRS, CDR2 YFSETQ. V shed 2 bases and J 0 bases; nucleotides not matched to a gene: 10. This CDR3 is built from 19 residues. For the CDR3, the DNA is TGCGCCAGCAGCTTCAAGTCGACTAGCGGGAGTACTAGCACAGATACGCAGTATTTT. Residues: CASSFKSTSGSTSTDTQYF.

The rearrangement joins TRBV5-1 to TRBJ2-5; D perhaps matches TRBD2 (6 bases). CDR1 is SGHRS and CDR2 is YFSETQ in the germline V gene. Trimming removed 4 bases at V and 4 bases at J, with 11 bases between. The CDR3 length is 13 residues. The CDR3 DNA is TGCGCCAGCAGCGTTAGCGGTTTAGAGACCCAGTACTTC. Translation gives CASSVSGLETQYF.

Comment on this clonotype: One junction end disagrees with the germline gene, perhaps due to a read error. The J gene is TRBJ1-5, the V gene TRBV20-1; no clear D gene. The CDR3 consists of 13 residues. Germline lookup yields CDR1 DFQATT and CDR2 SNEGSKA (reference sequence). The chain's CDR3 is CSALDLQGQLQHF. The CDR3, as DNA: TGCAGTGCTTTGGACCTCCAAGGTCAGCTCCAGCATTTT.

The chain links TRBV4-1 to TRBJ2-1; D is ambiguous. CDR3 length: 16 amino acids. Germline-derived CDR1 and CDR2 are MGHRA and YSYEKL. V lost 0 bases to trimming and J lost 1 base, with 10 bases between them. CDR3: CASSQDQSRSYNEQFF. The CDR3 bases are TGCGCCAGCAGCCAAGACCAGTCCCGTTCCTACAATGAGCAGTTCTTC.